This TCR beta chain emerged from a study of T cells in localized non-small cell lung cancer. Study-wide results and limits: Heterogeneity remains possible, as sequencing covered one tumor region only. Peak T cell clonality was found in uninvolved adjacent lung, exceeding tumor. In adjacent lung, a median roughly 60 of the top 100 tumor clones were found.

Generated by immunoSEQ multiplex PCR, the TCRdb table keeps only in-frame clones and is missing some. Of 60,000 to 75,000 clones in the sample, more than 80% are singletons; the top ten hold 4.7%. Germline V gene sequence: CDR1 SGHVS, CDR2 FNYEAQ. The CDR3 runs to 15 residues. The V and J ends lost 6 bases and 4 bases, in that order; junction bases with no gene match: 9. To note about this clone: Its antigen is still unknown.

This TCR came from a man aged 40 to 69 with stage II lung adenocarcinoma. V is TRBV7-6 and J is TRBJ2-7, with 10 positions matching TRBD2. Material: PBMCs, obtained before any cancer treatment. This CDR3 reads CASSSLAGERYEQYF. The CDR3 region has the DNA TGTGCCAGCAGTTCTCTAGCGGGAGAGCGATACGAGCAGTACTTC.